A selection of T cell receptor beta chains follows, all from one sample in a study of a mutant IDH1 vaccine in newly diagnosed glioma. Sequenced by immunoSEQ multiplex PCR; TCRdb stores in-frame clones only, minus some. This sample yields tens of thousands of clones, of which more than 75% are seen a single time; 1.5% to 2% belongs to the top ten. The antigens these receptors bind are not known. Sequenced material: PBMCs, taken from a glioma patient whose treatment included an IDH1 peptide vaccine. The origin of the receptors is a man aged 30 to 45 with glioma. Each CDR3 is given with its conserved first and last residue. A D gene is named only where the DNA matches it firmly. Where a row states a size, it is once, few, many or the class of an expanded clone; other rows omit it.

CDR3: CASSSPGHSSNYGYTF; DNA: TGTGCCAGCAGCTCGCCGGGACATTCGTCTAACTATGGCTACACCTTC; J: TRBJ1-2; D: NA; V: TRBV21-1; size: NA
CDR3: CASSLEPIQPQHF; DNA: TGTGCCAGCAGTTTAGAGCCAATTCAGCCCCAGCATTTT; J: TRBJ1-5; D: NA; V: TRBV28; size: NA
CDR3: CASRTSGSSYEQYF; DNA: TGTGCCAGCAGAACTAGCGGGAGCTCCTACGAGCAGTACTTC; J: TRBJ2-7; D: TRBD2; V: TRBV28; size: NA
CDR3: CASSPRTGDNQPQHF; DNA: TGTGCCAGCAGTCCCCGGACAGGGGACAATCAGCCCCAGCATTTT; J: TRBJ1-5; D: TRBD1; V: TRBV27; size: NA
CDR3: CASSTVGYTGELFF; DNA: TGTGCCAGCAGCACAGTGGGATACACCGGGGAGCTGTTTTTT; J: TRBJ2-2; D: NA; V: TRBV7-9; size: NA
CDR3: CASSVRPPNLLYDYTF; DNA: TGTGCCAGCAGCGTACGTCCCCCCAACCTACTTTATGACTACACCTTC; J: TRBJ1-2; D: NA; V: TRBV9; size: NA
CDR3: CASSPLRGGRTDTQYF; DNA: TGCGCCAGCAGCCCCTTGAGGGGGGGACGCACAGATACGCAGTATTTT; J: TRBJ2-3; D: NA; V: TRBV5-1; size: NA
CDR3: CASSKGRVGRPPYDTQYF; DNA: TGTGCCAGTAGTAAGGGCCGAGTTGGGCGGCCCCCTTACGATACGCAGTATTTT; J: TRBJ2-3; D: NA; V: TRBV19; size: NA
CDR3: CASSGSETQYF; DNA: TGCGCCAGCAGCGGTTCGGAGACCCAGTACTTC; J: TRBJ2-5; D: NA; V: TRBV5-1; size: once
CDR3: CASSYSILAPIQYF; DNA: TGTGCCAGCAGTTACTCGATACTAGCCCCCATTCAGTACTTC; J: TRBJ2-4; D: NA; V: TRBV6-5; size: NA
CDR3: CASSLYGGNNEQFF; DNA: TGTGCCAGCAGCTTATACGGGGGCAACAATGAGCAGTTCTTC; J: TRBJ2-1; D: NA; V: TRBV7-3; size: NA
CDR3: CASSTPYSVTSTDTQYF; DNA: TGTGCCAGCAGCACCCCTTATAGCGTCACTAGCACAGATACGCAGTATTTT; J: TRBJ2-3; D: NA; V: TRBV28; size: NA
CDR3: CAISRDGSYEQYF; DNA: TGTGCCATCAGTCGGGACGGTTCCTACGAGCAGTACTTC; J: TRBJ2-7; D: NA; V: TRBV10-3; size: NA
CDR3: CAWNGKSSQEQYF; DNA: TGTGCCTGGAACGGGAAGTCCTCGCAAGAGCAGTACTTC; J: TRBJ2-7; D: NA; V: TRBV30; size: NA
CDR3: CASSPTGGPGELFF; DNA: TGTGCCAGCAGCCCGACGGGGGGCCCCGGGGAGCTGTTTTTT; J: TRBJ2-2; D: NA; V: TRBV5-4; size: NA
CDR3: CASSRGTGGTEAFF; DNA: TGCGCCAGCAGTAGGGGGACAGGGGGCACTGAAGCTTTCTTT; J: TRBJ1-1; D: TRBD1; V: TRBV5-1; size: NA
CDR3: CASSLVRQGMKYGYTF; DNA: TGTGCCAGCAGCTTGGTAAGGCAGGGGATGAAATATGGCTACACCTTC; J: TRBJ1-2; D: NA; V: TRBV5-4; size: NA
CDR3: CAIPLQGTEAFF; DNA: TGTGCCATCCCCTTACAGGGGACTGAAGCTTTCTTT; J: TRBJ1-1; D: TRBD1; V: TRBV2; size: NA
CDR3: CATSRGLAGVYEQYF; DNA: TGTGCCACCAGCAGGGGACTAGCGGGAGTGTACGAGCAGTACTTC; J: TRBJ2-7; D: TRBD2; V: TRBV15; size: NA
CDR3: CASSPSDIHQPQHF; DNA: TGTGCCAGCAGCCCTTCGGACATCCATCAGCCCCAGCATTTT; J: TRBJ1-5; D: NA; V: TRBV7-9; size: NA
CDR3: CASSPNQISGANVLTF; DNA: TGTGCCAGCAGTCCGAATCAGATCTCTGGGGCCAACGTCCTGACTTTC; J: TRBJ2-6; D: NA; V: TRBV28; size: few
CDR3: CASGLAYEQYF; DNA: TGTGCCAGCGGACTAGCCTACGAGCAGTACTTC; J: TRBJ2-7; D: TRBD2; V: TRBV2; size: NA
CDR3: CATQQGPGRNTEAFF; DNA: TGTGCCACCCAACAGGGGCCTGGAAGGAACACTGAAGCTTTCTTT; J: TRBJ1-1; D: TRBD1; V: TRBV2; size: few
CDR3: CASSFRGAEAFF; DNA: TGTGCCAGCAGTTTTCGCGGCGCTGAAGCTTTCTTT; J: TRBJ1-1; D: NA; V: TRBV6-5; size: NA
CDR3: CASSFLGGGSPQETQYF; DNA: TGTGCCAGCAGTTTTTTGGGCGGGGGTAGCCCCCAAGAGACCCAGTACTTC; J: TRBJ2-5; D: TRBD2; V: TRBV28; size: once
CDR3: CASSLAASGYNNEQFF; DNA: TGTGCCAGCAGCTTAGCGGCCAGCGGGTATAACAATGAGCAGTTCTTC; J: TRBJ2-1; D: NA; V: TRBV13; size: NA
CDR3: CATEGGLGLGSEQFF; DNA: TGTGCGACGGAGGGGGGACTAGGATTAGGGAGTGAGCAGTTCTTC; J: TRBJ2-1; D: TRBD2; V: TRBV11-2; size: few
CDR3: CASSTRGDLTGELFF; DNA: TGTGCCAGCAGCACGCGAGGGGACCTCACCGGGGAGCTGTTTTTT; J: TRBJ2-2; D: NA; V: TRBV9; size: NA
CDR3: CASSPSSYEQYF; DNA: TGTGCCAGCAGTCCTAGCTCCTACGAGCAGTACTTC; J: TRBJ2-7; D: NA; V: TRBV2; size: NA
CDR3: CAWSVQAVWDEQFF; DNA: TGTGCCTGGAGTGTACAGGCGGTTTGGGATGAGCAGTTCTTC; J: TRBJ2-1; D: NA; V: TRBV30; size: NA
CDR3: CASSRTWTVNEKLFF; DNA: TGCGCCAGCAGCCGCACTTGGACGGTTAATGAAAAACTGTTTTTT; J: TRBJ1-4; D: NA; V: TRBV4-1; size: NA
CDR3: CASSLRVIFGVGETQYF; DNA: TGTGCCAGCAGCTTGCGTGTAATCTTCGGGGTTGGGGAGACCCAGTACTTC; J: TRBJ2-5; D: NA; V: TRBV5-4; size: NA
CDR3: CASSLGEGLGMNTEAFF; DNA: TGCGCCAGCAGCTTGGGTGAAGGGCTGGGGATGAACACTGAAGCTTTCTTT; J: TRBJ1-1; D: NA; V: TRBV5-1; size: NA
CDR3: CASSFGSSAEAFF; DNA: TGTGCCAGCAGCTTTGGGTCTAGCGCTGAAGCTTTCTTT; J: TRBJ1-1; D: NA; V: TRBV27; size: NA
CDR3: CASSFWDNGNQPQHF; DNA: TGTGCCAGCAGTTTTTGGGATAATGGCAATCAGCCCCAGCATTTT; J: TRBJ1-5; D: NA; V: TRBV28; size: NA
CDR3: CAWSVRAEPFF; DNA: TGTGCCTGGAGTGTACGGGCGGAGCCGTTCTTC; J: TRBJ2-1; D: NA; V: TRBV30; size: once
CDR3: CASSQEIVLSDSSYGYTF; DNA: TGTGCCAGCAGCCAAGAAATCGTCTTATCGGACAGCTCCTATGGCTACACCTTC; J: TRBJ1-2; D: NA; V: TRBV14; size: NA
CDR3: CASSPRREGSTNYGYTF; DNA: TGTGCCAGCAGCCCAAGGAGAGAGGGATCGACTAACTATGGCTACACCTTC; J: TRBJ1-2; D: NA; V: TRBV7-8; size: NA
CDR3: CASSRTGRTLYGTDTQYF; DNA: TGTGCCAGCAGCCGCACAGGGAGGACGCTTTATGGGACAGATACGCAGTATTTT; J: TRBJ2-3; D: NA; V: TRBV2; size: NA
CDR3: CASSERGHTGELFF; DNA: TGTGCCAGCAGTGAGAGGGGGCACACCGGGGAGCTGTTTTTT; J: TRBJ2-2; D: TRBD1; V: TRBV6-4; size: NA
CDR3: CASRQGFSGANVLTF; DNA: TGTGCCAGCAGGCAGGGGTTCTCTGGGGCCAACGTCCTGACTTTC; J: TRBJ2-6; D: NA; V: TRBV11-2; size: NA
CDR3: CASSSQPSNYGYTF; DNA: TGTGCCAGCAGCTCACAGCCATCTAACTATGGCTACACCTTC; J: TRBJ1-2; D: NA; V: TRBV7-2; size: NA
CDR3: CARSGGRDANEKLFF; DNA: TGTGCCCGGTCTGGGGGGCGGGATGCTAATGAAAAACTGTTTTTT; J: TRBJ1-4; D: NA; V: TRBV30; size: once
CDR3: CASSKTGTPYEQYF; DNA: TGCGCCAGCAGTAAAACCGGGACCCCCTACGAGCAGTACTTC; J: TRBJ2-7; D: NA; V: TRBV10-1; size: NA
CDR3: CASSPRGGLTEAFF; DNA: TGTGCCAGCAGCCCCAGGGGGGGCCTCACTGAAGCTTTCTTT; J: TRBJ1-1; D: TRBD1; V: TRBV11-1; size: NA
CDR3: CASSLGGRAAEQFF; DNA: TGTGCCAGCAGCTTAGGCGGGAGGGCCGCTGAGCAGTTCTTC; J: TRBJ2-1; D: TRBD2; V: TRBV7-7; size: NA
CDR3: CASSVGASGGYSTASTDTQYF; DNA: TGTGCCAGCAGCGTAGGGGCTAGCGGGGGGTACTCTACAGCTAGCACAGATACGCAGTATTTT; J: TRBJ2-3; D: TRBD2; V: TRBV9; size: NA
CDR3: CATSSGWGARTEAFF; DNA: TGTGCCACCAGCAGTGGATGGGGGGCTCGCACTGAAGCTTTCTTT; J: TRBJ1-1; D: NA; V: TRBV15; size: NA
CDR3: CASSLYGDGELFF; DNA: TGTGCCAGCAGTTTATACGGGGACGGGGAGCTGTTTTTT; J: TRBJ2-2; D: NA; V: TRBV6-5; size: NA
CDR3: CASRCGLGGTWGAVF; DNA: TGTGCCAGCAGATGCGGACTAGGGGGGACATGGGGAGCTGTTTTT; J: TRBJ2-2; D: NA; V: TRBV2; size: NA
CDR3: CASSPSSGGLGPQHF; DNA: TGTGCCAGTAGTCCCTCCTCAGGGGGCCTAGGGCCCCAGCATTTT; J: TRBJ1-5; D: TRBD1; V: TRBV19; size: NA
CDR3: CASSRQGASTDTQYF; DNA: TGTGCCAGCAGCAGACAGGGGGCGAGCACAGATACGCAGTATTTT; J: TRBJ2-3; D: TRBD1; V: TRBV11-2; size: NA
CDR3: CASRPGPHTEAFF; DNA: TGTGCCAGCAGACCCGGGCCTCACACTGAAGCTTTCTTT; J: TRBJ1-1; D: NA; V: TRBV10-3; size: NA
CDR3: CASSPGLIESPNTIYF; DNA: TGTGCCAGCAGCCCGGGGCTAATCGAGTCCCCGAACACCATATATTTT; J: TRBJ1-3; D: NA; V: TRBV5-6; size: NA